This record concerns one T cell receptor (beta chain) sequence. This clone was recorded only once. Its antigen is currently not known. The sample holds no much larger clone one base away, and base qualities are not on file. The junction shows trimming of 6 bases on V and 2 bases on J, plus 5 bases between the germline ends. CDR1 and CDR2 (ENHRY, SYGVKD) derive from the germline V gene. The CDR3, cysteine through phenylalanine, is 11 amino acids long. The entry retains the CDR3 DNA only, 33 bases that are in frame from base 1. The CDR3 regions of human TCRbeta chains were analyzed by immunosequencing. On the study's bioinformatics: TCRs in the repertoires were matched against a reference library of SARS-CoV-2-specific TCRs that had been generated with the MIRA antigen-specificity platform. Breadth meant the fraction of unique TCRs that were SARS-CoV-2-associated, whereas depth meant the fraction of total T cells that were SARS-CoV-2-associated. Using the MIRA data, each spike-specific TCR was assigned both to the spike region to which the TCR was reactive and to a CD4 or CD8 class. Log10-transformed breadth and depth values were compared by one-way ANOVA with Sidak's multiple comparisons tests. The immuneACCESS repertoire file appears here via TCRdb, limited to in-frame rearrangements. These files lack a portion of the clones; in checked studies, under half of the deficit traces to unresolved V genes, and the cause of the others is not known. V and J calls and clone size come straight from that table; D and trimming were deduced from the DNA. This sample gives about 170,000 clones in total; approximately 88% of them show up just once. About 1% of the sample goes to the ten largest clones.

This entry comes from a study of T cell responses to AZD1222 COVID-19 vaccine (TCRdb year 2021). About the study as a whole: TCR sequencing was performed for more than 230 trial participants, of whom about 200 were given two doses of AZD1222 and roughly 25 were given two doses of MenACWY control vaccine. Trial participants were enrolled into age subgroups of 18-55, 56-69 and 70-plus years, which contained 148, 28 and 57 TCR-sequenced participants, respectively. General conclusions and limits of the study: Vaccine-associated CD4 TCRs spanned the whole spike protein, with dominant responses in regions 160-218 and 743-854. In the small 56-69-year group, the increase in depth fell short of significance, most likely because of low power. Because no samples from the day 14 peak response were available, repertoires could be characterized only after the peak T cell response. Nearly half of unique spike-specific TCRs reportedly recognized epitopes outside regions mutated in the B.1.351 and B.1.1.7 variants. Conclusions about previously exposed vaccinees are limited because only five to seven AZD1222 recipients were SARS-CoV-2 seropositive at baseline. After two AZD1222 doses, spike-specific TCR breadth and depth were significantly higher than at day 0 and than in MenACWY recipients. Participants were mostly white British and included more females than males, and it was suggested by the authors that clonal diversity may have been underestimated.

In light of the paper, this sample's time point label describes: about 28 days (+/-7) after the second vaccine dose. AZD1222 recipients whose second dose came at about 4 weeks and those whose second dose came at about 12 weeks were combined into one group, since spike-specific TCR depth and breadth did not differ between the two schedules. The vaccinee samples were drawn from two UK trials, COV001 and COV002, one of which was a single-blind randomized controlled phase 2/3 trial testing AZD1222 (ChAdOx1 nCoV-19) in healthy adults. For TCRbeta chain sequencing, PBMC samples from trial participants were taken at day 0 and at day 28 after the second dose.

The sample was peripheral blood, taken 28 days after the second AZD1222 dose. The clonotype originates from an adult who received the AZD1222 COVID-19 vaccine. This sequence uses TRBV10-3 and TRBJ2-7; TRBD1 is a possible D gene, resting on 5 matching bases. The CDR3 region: CAIRDTYEQYF. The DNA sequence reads TGTGCCATCAGGGACACCTACGAGCAGTACTTC.